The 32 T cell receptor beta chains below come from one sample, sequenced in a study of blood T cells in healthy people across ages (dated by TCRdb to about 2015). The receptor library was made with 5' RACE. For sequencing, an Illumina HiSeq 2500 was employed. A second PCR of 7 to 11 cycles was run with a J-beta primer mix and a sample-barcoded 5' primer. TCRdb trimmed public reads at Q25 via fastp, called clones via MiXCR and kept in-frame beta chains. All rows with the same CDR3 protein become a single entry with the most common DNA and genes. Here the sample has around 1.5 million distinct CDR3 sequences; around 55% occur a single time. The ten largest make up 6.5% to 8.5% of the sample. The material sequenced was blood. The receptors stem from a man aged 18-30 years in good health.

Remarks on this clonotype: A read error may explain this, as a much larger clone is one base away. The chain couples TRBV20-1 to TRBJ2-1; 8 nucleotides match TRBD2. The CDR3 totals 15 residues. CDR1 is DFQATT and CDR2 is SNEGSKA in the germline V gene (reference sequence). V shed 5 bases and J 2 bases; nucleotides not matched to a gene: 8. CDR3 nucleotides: TGCAGTGCTCCAATTAGCGGGATCCCCTACAATGAGCAGTTCTTC. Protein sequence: CSAPISGIPYNEQFF.

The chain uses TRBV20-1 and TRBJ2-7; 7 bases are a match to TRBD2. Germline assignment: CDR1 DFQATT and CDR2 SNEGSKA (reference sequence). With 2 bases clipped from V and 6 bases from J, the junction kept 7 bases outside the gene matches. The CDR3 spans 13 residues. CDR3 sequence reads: CSARQGGSTEQYF. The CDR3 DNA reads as TGCAGTGCTAGACAAGGCGGGAGTACCGAGCAGTACTTC.

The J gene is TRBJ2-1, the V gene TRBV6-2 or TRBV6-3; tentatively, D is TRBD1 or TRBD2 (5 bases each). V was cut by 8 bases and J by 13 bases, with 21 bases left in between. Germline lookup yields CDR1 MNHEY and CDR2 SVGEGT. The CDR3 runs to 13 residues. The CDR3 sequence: CASSPGRPYNQFF. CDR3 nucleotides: TGTGCCAGCTCCCCGGGGCGGCCCTATAATCAGTTCTTC.

The CDR3 region has the DNA TGCGCCAGCAGCCAAGAAAATGAGCAGTTCTTC. This translates into CASSQENEQFF. The V gene is TRBV5-1, the J gene TRBJ2-1; the D is unclear. The germline V gene has CDR1 SGHRS and CDR2 YFSETQ. V was pared by 4 bases and J by 7 bases, with 6 bases between. This CDR3 has 11 amino acids.

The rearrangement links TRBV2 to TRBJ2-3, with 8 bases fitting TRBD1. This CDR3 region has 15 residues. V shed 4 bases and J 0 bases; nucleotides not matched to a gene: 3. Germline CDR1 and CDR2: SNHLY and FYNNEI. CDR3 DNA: TGTGCCAGCAGTGGAACAGGGGGAAGCACAGATACGCAGTATTTT. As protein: CASSGTGGSTDTQYF.

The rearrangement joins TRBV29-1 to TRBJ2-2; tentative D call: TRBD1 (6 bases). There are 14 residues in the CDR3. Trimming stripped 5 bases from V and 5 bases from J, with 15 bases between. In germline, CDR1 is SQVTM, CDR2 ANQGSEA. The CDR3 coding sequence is TGCAGCGTTAGAGTAGGGGGTGAGACCGGGGAGCTGTTTTTT. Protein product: CSVRVGGETGELFF.

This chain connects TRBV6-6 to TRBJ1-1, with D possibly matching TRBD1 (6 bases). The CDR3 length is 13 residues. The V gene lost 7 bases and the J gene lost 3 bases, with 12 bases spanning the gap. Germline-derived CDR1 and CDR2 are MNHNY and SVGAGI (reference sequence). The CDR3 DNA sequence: TGTGCCAGCACTGAGGGGGGGTACACTGAAGCTTTCTTT. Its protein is CASTEGGYTEAFF.

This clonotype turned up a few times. The CDR3 DNA reads TGTGCCAGCAGTTTCGGGTCGGCCTACGAGCAGTACTTC. Its translation is CASSFGSAYEQYF. The rearrangement links TRBV27 to TRBJ2-7; D gene ambiguous. V was shortened by 3 bases and J by 2 bases, with 8 bases between the two germline ends. The CDR3 is 13 residues long. Germline V gene sequence: CDR1 MNHEY, CDR2 SMNVEV (reference sequence).

In DNA, the CDR3 is TGTGCCAGCAGCCAATCTCGGGAGGGTACGCAGTATTTT. Translated: CASSQSREGTQYF. J is TRBJ2-3 and V is TRBV4-2; TRBD2 matches at 8 bases. This CDR3 comprises 13 residues. Germline lookup yields CDR1 LGHNA and CDR2 YNFKEQ. The V gene end was trimmed by 2 bases and the J gene end by 8 bases; junction bases not matched to a gene: 3.

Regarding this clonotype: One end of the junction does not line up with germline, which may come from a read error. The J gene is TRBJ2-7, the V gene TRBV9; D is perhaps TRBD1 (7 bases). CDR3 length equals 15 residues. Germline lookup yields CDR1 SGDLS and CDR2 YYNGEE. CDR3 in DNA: TGTGCCAGCGGCGTAGGAGGGGGCAGAACCTACGAGCAGTACTTC. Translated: CASGVGGGRTYEQYF. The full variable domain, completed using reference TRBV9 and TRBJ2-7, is DSGVTQTPKHLITATGQRVTLRCSPRSGDLSVYWYQQSLDQGLQFLIQYYNGEERAKGNILERFSAQQFPDLHSELNLSSLELGDSALYFCASGVGGGRTYEQYFGPGTRLTVT.

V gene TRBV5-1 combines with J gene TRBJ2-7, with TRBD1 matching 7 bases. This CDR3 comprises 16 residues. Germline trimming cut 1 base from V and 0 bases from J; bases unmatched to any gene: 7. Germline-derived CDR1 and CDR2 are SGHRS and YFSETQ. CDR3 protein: CASSLLSDRSSYEQYF. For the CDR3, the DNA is TGCGCCAGCAGCTTGCTCTCGGACAGGAGCTCCTACGAGCAGTACTTC.

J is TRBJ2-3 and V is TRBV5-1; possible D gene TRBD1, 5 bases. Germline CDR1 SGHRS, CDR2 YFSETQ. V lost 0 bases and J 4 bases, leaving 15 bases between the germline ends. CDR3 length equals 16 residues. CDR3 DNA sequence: TGCGCCAGCAGCTTGGAGGGGCGGTCCCAATCAGATACGCAGTATTTT. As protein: CASSLEGRSQSDTQYF.

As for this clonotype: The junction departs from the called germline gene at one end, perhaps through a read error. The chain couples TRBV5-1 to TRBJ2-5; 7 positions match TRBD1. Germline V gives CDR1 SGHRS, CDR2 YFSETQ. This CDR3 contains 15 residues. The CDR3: CASSQGQPRRETRYF. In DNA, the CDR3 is TGCGCCAGCAGCCAGGGACAGCCTAGAAGAGAGACCCGGTACTTC.

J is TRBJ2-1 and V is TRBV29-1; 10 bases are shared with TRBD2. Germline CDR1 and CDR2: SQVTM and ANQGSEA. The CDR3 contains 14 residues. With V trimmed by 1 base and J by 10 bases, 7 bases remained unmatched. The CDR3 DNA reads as TGCAGCGTTGAAGTCGGACTAGCGGCCTGCGAGCAGTTCTTC. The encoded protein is CSVEVGLAACEQFF.

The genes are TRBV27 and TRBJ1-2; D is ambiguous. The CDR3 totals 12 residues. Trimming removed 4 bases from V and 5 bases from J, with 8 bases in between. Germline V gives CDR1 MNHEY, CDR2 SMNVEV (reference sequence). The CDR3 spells CASSSGWYGYTF. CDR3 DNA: TGTGCCAGCAGTTCTGGATGGTATGGCTACACCTTC.

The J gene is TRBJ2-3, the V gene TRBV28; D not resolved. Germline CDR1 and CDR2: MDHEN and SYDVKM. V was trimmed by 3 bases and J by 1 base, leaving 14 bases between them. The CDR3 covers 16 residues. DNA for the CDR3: TGTGCCAGCAGTTTTCCGGCCGTAAGCGGCACAGATACGCAGTATTTT. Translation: CASSFPAVSGTDTQYF.

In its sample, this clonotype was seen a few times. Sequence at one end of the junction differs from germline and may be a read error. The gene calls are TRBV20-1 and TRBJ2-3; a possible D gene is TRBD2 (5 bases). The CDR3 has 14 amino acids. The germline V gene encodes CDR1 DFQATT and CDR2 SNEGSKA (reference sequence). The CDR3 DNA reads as TGTAGTGTTCTGCTCGAGGGCCCCACAGATACGCAGTATTTT. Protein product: CSVLLEGPTDTQYF.

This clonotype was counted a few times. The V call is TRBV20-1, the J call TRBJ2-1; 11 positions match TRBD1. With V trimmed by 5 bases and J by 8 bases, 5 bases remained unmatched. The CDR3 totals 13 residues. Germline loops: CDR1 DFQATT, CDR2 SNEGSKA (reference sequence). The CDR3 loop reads CSAWTGGRDEQFF. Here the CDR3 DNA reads TGCAGTGCTTGGACAGGGGGCCGGGATGAGCAGTTCTTC.

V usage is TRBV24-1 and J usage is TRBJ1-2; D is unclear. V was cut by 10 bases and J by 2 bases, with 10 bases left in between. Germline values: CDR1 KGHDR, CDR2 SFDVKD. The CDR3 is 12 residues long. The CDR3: CATTDLNYGYTF. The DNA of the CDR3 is TGTGCCACGACGGATTTAAACTATGGCTACACCTTC.

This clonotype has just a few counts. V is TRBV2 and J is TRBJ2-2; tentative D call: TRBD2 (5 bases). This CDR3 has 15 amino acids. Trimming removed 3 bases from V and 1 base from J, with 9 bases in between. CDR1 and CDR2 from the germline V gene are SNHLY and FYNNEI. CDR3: CASSDSRVNTGELFF. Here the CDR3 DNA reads TGTGCCAGCAGTGACTCGCGGGTGAACACCGGGGAGCTGTTTTTT.

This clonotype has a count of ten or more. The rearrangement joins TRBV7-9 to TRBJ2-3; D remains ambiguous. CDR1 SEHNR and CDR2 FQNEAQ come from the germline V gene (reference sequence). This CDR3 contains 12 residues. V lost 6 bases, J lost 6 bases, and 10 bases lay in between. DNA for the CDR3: TGTGCCAGCAGTCTCGACGGGGATACGCAGTATTTT. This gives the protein CASSLDGDTQYF. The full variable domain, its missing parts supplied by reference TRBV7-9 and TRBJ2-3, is DTGVSQNPRHKITKRGQNVTFRCDPISEHNRLYWYRQTLGQGPEFLTYFQNEAQLEKSRLLSDRFSAERPKGSFSTLEIQRTEQGDSAMYLCASSLDGDTQYFGPGTRLTVL.

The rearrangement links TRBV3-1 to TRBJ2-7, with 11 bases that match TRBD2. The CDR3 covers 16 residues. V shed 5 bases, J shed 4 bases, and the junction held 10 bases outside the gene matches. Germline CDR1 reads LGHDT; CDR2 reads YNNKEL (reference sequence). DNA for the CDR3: TGTGCCAGCAGCGCCACTTTAGCGGGAGGGCCATACGAGCAGTACTTC. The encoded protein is CASSATLAGGPYEQYF.

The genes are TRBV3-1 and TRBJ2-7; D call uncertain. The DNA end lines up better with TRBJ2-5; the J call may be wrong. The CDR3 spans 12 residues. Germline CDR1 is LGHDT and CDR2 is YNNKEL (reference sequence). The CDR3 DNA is TGTGCCAGCAGCCACCTTCGAGAGACCCAGTACTTC. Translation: CASSHLRETQYF.

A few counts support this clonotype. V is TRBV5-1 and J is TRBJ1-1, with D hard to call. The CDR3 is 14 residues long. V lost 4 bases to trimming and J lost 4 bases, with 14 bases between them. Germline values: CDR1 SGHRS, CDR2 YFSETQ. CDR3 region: CASSLHGGSTEAFF. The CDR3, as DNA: TGCGCCAGCAGCCTACATGGTGGGAGCACTGAAGCTTTCTTT.

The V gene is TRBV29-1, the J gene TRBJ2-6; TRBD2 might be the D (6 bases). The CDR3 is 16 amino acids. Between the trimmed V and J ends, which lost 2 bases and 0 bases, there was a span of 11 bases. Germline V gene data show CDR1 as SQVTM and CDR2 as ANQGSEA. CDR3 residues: CSVEFGGTSGANVLTF. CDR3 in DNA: TGCAGCGTTGAATTTGGCGGGACCTCTGGGGCCAACGTCCTGACTTTC.

CDR3: CAISESLWRRPEQFF. The CDR3 nucleotides are TGTGCCATCAGTGAGTCTCTTTGGCGAAGGCCTGAGCAGTTCTTC. The chain links TRBV10-3 to TRBJ2-1; D is ambiguous. Trimming pared 0 bases from V and 9 bases from J, leaving 15 bases between. There are 15 residues in the CDR3. Looked up from germline, CDR1 is ENHRY and CDR2 is SYGVKD.

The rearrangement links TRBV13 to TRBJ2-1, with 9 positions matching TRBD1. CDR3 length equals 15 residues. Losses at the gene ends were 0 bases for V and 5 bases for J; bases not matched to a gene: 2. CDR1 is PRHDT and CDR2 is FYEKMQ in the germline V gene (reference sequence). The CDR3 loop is CASSLGGQGDNEQFF. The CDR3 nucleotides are TGTGCCAGCAGCTTAGGGGGACAGGGCGACAATGAGCAGTTCTTC.

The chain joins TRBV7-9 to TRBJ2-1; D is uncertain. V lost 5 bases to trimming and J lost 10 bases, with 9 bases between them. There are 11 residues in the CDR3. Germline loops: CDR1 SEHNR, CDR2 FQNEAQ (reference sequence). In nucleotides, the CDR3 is TGTGCCAGCAGCACCAAGTGGGAGCAGTTCTTC. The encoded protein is CASSTKWEQFF.

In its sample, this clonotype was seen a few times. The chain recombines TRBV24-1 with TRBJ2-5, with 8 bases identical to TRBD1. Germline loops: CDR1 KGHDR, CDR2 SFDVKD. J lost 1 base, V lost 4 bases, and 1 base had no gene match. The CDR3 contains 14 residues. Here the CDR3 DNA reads TGTGCCACCAGTGACCAGGGGGCCCAAGAGACCCAGTACTTC. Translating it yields CATSDQGAQETQYF.

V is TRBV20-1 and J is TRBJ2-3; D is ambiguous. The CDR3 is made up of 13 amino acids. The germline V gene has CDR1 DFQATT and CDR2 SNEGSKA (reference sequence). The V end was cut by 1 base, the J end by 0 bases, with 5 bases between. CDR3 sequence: CSARGDSTDTQYF. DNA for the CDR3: TGCAGTGCTAGAGGCGACAGCACAGATACGCAGTATTTT.

The CDR3 nucleotides are TGTGCCACCAGTGATTTCGGGACAACTAGCAATCAGCCCCAGCATTTT. Encoded protein: CATSDFGTTSNQPQHF. The chain has TRBV24-1 and TRBJ1-5; a weak D match, TRBD1 (6 bases). V lost 1 base, J lost 0 bases, and 9 bases lay in between. This CDR3 is 16 amino acids long. CDR1 is KGHDR and CDR2 is SFDVKD in the germline V gene.

CDR3 sequence: CASSLNGRVSYEQYF. As DNA, the CDR3 is TGTGCCAGCAGTTTAAACGGCAGGGTCTCCTACGAGCAGTACTTC. This chain links TRBV27 with TRBJ2-7, with D perhaps matching TRBD1 (5 bases). Germline-derived CDR1 and CDR2 are MNHEY and SMNVEV (reference sequence). There are 15 residues in the CDR3. V gave up 2 bases and J gave up 0 bases, with 11 bases separating them.